These 20 T cell receptor beta chains were sequenced from one sample in a study of blood T cell repertoires in COVID-19 (dated by TCRdb to about 2020). Library preparation used the immunoSEQ multiplex PCR assay. This is the immuneACCESS table as TCRdb keeps it, with only in-frame sequences that have V and J called. A part of the clones is gone; compared with another copy, unresolved V genes explain less than half, and the rest is unexplained. The sample contains 200,000 to 250,000 clones, about nine tenths of them found a single time. Of the sample, roughly 2.7% is held by the ten largest clones. The sequencing input was peripheral blood. The receptors were gathered from a man aged 25-45 years with COVID-19, enrolled during active disease.

The rearrangement joins TRBV11-2 to TRBJ1-1; D remains unclear. The CDR3 is 13 residues long. CDR1 and CDR2 from the germline V gene are SGHAT and FQNNGV. V lost 5 bases, J lost 1 base, and 8 bases lay in between. Here the CDR3 reads CASSARQNTEAFF. The CDR3 DNA reads TGTGCCAGCAGCGCGCGACAGAACACTGAAGCTTTCTTT.

This chain uses TRBV7-2 with TRBJ2-7; 13 bases match TRBD2. Germline V gene sequence: CDR1 SGHTA, CDR2 FQGNSA. The CDR3 is 21 amino acids. Losses at the gene ends were 0 bases for V and 0 bases for J; bases not matched to a gene: 14. The CDR3 here is CASSLAFVDTGLAGSSYEQYF. The CDR3, as DNA: TGTGCCAGCAGCTTAGCGTTTGTGGACACGGGACTAGCGGGATCCTCCTACGAGCAGTACTTC. Variable domain in full (rest from reference TRBV7-2 and TRBJ2-7): GAGVSQSPSNKVTEKGKDVELRCDPISGHTALYWYRQSLGQGLEFLIYFQGNSAPDKSGLPSDRFSAERTGGSVSTLTIQRTQQEDSAVYLCASSLAFVDTGLAGSSYEQYFGPGTRLTVT.

Details on this clone: The sample holds other DNA sequences that translate to the same CDR3. The J gene is TRBJ2-1, the V gene TRBV5-4; 13 bases match TRBD2. V gave up 2 bases and J gave up 5 bases; unmatched junction bases: 1. CDR1 and CDR2 from the germline V gene are SGHNT and YYREEE (reference sequence). The CDR3 covers 15 residues. CDR3 DNA sequence: TGTGCCAGCAGCTTACTAGCGGGAGGGGACAATGAGCAGTTCTTC. It encodes CASSLLAGGDNEQFF.

The chain recombines TRBV27 with TRBJ2-2; 11 nucleotides match TRBD2. CDR3 size: 17 residues. J was trimmed by 3 bases and V by 1 base; bases with no gene match: 4. Germline CDR1 reads MNHEY; CDR2 reads SMNVEV (reference sequence). The CDR3 loop is CASSLFSGRADTGELFF. CDR3 sequence (DNA): TGTGCCAGCAGTTTATTTAGCGGGAGGGCCGACACCGGGGAGCTGTTTTTT.

V gene TRBV4-3 combines with J gene TRBJ1-4; no clear D gene. V lost 1 base and J lost 8, with 8 bases in between. CDR1 is LGHNA, CDR2 YSLEER, per germline. The CDR3 extends over 13 amino acids. CDR3 region: CASSQGAGEKLFF. CDR3 DNA: TGCGCCAGCAGCCAAGGGGCGGGGGAAAAACTGTTTTTT.

The chain uses TRBV24-1 and TRBJ2-1, with 11 bases that match TRBD2. This CDR3 spans 15 amino acids. With 4 bases clipped from V and 8 bases from J, the junction kept 6 bases outside the gene matches. From germline, CDR1 is KGHDR and CDR2 SFDVKD. The CDR3: CATSELAGGRDEQFF. The CDR3, as DNA: TGTGCCACCAGTGAGCTAGCGGGGGGCAGGGATGAGCAGTTCTTC.

In DNA form, the CDR3 reads TGTGCCAGCAGTTTATTAAGCGGGGAAACCTACGAGCAGTACTTC. Residues: CASSLLSGETYEQYF. This chain links TRBV28 with TRBJ2-7, with 7 bases identical to TRBD2. The ends lost 1 base at V and 2 bases at J; junction bases unmatched: 5. The CDR3 runs to 15 residues. CDR1 is MDHEN, CDR2 SYDVKM, per germline.

The V and J genes are TRBV5-1 and TRBJ2-2; TRBD1 aligns across 10 bases. The CDR3 covers 15 residues. V gave up 1 base and J gave up 7 bases; unmatched junction bases: 4. Per the germline V gene, CDR1 is SGHRS and CDR2 is YFSETQ. CDR3 in amino acids: CASSLRQGAGGELFF. The CDR3 region has the DNA TGCGCCAGCAGCTTGAGACAGGGGGCAGGCGGGGAGCTGTTTTTT.

The chain is built from TRBV28 and TRBJ2-1, with 8 bases identical to TRBD2. With V trimmed by 8 bases and J by 12 bases, 6 bases remained unmatched. CDR1 and CDR2 (germline): MDHEN, SYDVKM. This CDR3 is 11 amino acids long. The CDR3 protein is CASGGLAGQFF. The CDR3 nucleotides read TGTGCCAGCGGAGGACTAGCAGGGCAGTTCTTC. Drawing the rest from reference TRBV28 and TRBJ2-1, the complete variable domain is DVKVTQSSRYLVKRTGEKVFLECVQDMDHENMFWYRQDPGLGLRLIYFSYDVKMKEKGDIPEGYSVSREKKERFSLILESASTNQTSMYLCASGGLAGQFFGPGTRLTVL.

This clone was found once. The chain links TRBV19 to TRBJ2-7, with TRBD1 identical over 11 bases. The CDR3 totals 14 residues. Germline assignment: CDR1 LNHDA and CDR2 SQIVND (reference sequence). The ends lost 8 bases at V and 2 bases at J; junction bases unmatched: 5. The CDR3 sequence is CASAPGQGAYEQYF. The CDR3, as DNA: TGTGCCAGTGCTCCGGGACAGGGGGCCTACGAGCAGTACTTC.

V usage is TRBV12-2 and J usage is TRBJ2-1; TRBD2 is the table's D call, not checked against the DNA. TRBV12-2 is a documented pseudogene. CDR3 length: 17 residues. CDR3 residues: CASRLGAAGGADNEQFF. The CDR3 nucleotides read TGTGCAAGTCGCTTAGGAGCCGCGGGGGGGGCCGACAATGAGCAGTTCTTC.

The chain uses TRBV13 and TRBJ1-1; D unresolved. V shed 7 bases and J shed 0 bases, with 12 bases lying between them. Germline lookup yields CDR1 PRHDT and CDR2 FYEKMQ (reference sequence). CDR3 length equals 14 residues. CDR3 loop: CASTHYVMNTEAFF. CDR3 DNA sequence: TGTGCCAGCACCCACTATGTCATGAACACTGAAGCTTTCTTT.

The J gene is TRBJ1-1, the V gene TRBV18, with D maybe TRBD1 (6 bases). Trimming pared 1 base from V and 3 bases from J, leaving 6 bases between. The germline CDR1 and CDR2 sequences are KGHSH and LQKENI. The CDR3 consists of 13 residues. CDR3 sequence reads: CASSPQGDTEAFF. The CDR3 nucleotides read TGTGCCAGCTCACCACAGGGGGACACTGAAGCTTTCTTT.

The genes are TRBV24-1 and TRBJ2-5; D perhaps matches TRBD1 (6 bases). The CDR3 consists of 17 residues. CDR1 is KGHDR, CDR2 SFDVKD, per germline. The V gene lost 5 bases and the J gene lost 5 bases, with 23 bases spanning the gap. As DNA, the CDR3 is TGTGCCACCAGTGGCAACCCCGGGACACCAATGGGGGAGACCCAGTACTTC. It yields the protein CATSGNPGTPMGETQYF.

The chain links TRBV6-2 or TRBV6-3 to TRBJ1-5; 8 nucleotides match TRBD1. The CDR3 sequence is 16 residues long. V trimming: 2 bases; J trimming: 6 bases; junction bases outside the gene matches: 9. CDR1 and CDR2 (germline): MNHEY, SVGEGT. CDR3 sequence reads: CASSYTGQGIGQPQHF. The CDR3 nucleotides are TGTGCCAGCAGTTACACAGGACAGGGAATAGGTCAGCCCCAGCATTTT.

CDR3 sequence reads: CASSRTPWGDQPQHF. The CDR3 nucleotides are TGCGCCAGCAGCCGAACCCCGTGGGGGGATCAGCCCCAGCATTTT. The chain employs TRBV5-1 and TRBJ1-5; D possibly corresponds to TRBD1 (5 bases). The CDR3 spans 15 residues. Trimming stripped 4 bases from V and 5 bases from J, with 16 bases between. Germline CDR1 reads SGHRS; CDR2 reads YFSETQ.

The V call is TRBV29-1, the J call TRBJ2-3, with 8 nucleotides matching TRBD1. The CDR3 is made up of 14 amino acids. Germline V gene data show CDR1 as SQVTM and CDR2 as ANQGSEA. Germline trimming cut 7 bases from V and 6 bases from J; bases unmatched to any gene: 12. The CDR3 DNA is TGCAGCGGTTTAAGCGACAGGGGAGATGATACGCAGTATTTT. This sequence encodes CSGLSDRGDDTQYF.

The rearrangement uses TRBV4-1 and TRBJ2-3; tentative D call: TRBD2 (6 bases). V was shortened by 4 bases and J by 2 bases, with 16 bases between the two germline ends. CDR3 length: 16 residues. In germline, CDR1 is MGHRA, CDR2 YSYEKL. The CDR3 reads CASSPGTAGPTDTQYF. Here the CDR3 DNA reads TGCGCCAGCAGCCCCGGGACTGCGGGGCCCACAGATACGCAGTATTTT.

This clone was seen a handful of times. The chain has TRBV3-1 (or the pseudogene TRBV3-2) and TRBJ2-2, with a weak D call TRBD2 (5 bases). The V gene's germline CDR1 is LGHDT and CDR2 YNNKEL (reference sequence). V dropped 3 bases and J dropped 6 bases, with 17 bases sitting between them. This CDR3 region has 16 residues. The chain's CDR3 is CASSHGLELMAGELFF. The CDR3 DNA reads TGTGCCAGCAGCCACGGACTGGAACTGATGGCCGGGGAGCTGTTTTTT.

The chain links TRBV3-1 (or the pseudogene TRBV3-2) to TRBJ1-1; D gene unclear. V was clipped by 3 bases and J by 5 bases, with 4 bases between them. Germline CDR1 is LGHDT and CDR2 is YNNKEL (reference sequence). The length of the CDR3 is 11 residues. The CDR3, as DNA: TGTGCCAGCAGCCACGGGACTGAAGCTTTCTTT. Amino acids: CASSHGTEAFF.